The next 25 T cell receptor beta chains were all read from a single sample in a study of blood T cell repertoires in COVID-19. Produced via immunoSEQ multiplex PCR; TCRdb's table is partial and in-frame only. The data hold over 250,000 clones, with roughly nine tenths observed a single time. The sequenced material came from peripheral blood. The receptors were gathered from a woman between 25 and 40 years old with COVID-19, enrolled during active disease.

This clone appeared a few times. The V call is TRBV7-8, the J call TRBJ2-2, with D possibly being TRBD2 (6 bases). The germline CDR1 and CDR2 sequences are SGHVS and FQNEAQ. CDR3 length: 14 residues. V was shortened by 8 bases and J by 5 bases, with 15 bases between the two germline ends. CDR3 in amino acids: CASGGSSGTGELFF. The CDR3 DNA follows: TGTGCCAGCGGGGGGTCTAGTGGAACCGGGGAGCTGTTTTTT.

This chain links TRBV7-9 with TRBJ2-2; 12 nucleotides line up with TRBD2. The CDR3 runs to 19 residues. V was clipped by 5 bases and J by 2 bases; unmatched bases: 12. Germline values: CDR1 SEHNR, CDR2 FQNEAQ (reference sequence). CDR3 in DNA: TGTGCCAGCAGCCCTTCTGGTCTAGCGGGAGGGCCAAACACCGGGGAGCTGTTTTTT. It encodes CASSPSGLAGGPNTGELFF.

V gene TRBV11-3 combines with J gene TRBJ2-2; 14 nucleotides agree with TRBD2. The V segment lost 6 bases and the J segment 3 bases; nucleotides outside the gene matches: 3. Germline values: CDR1 SGHNT, CDR2 YENEEA. The CDR3 is 16 residues long. CDR3 coding DNA: TGTGCCAGCAGTTGGACTAGCGGGAGGTACACCGGGGAGCTGTTTTTT. This codes for CASSWTSGRYTGELFF.

The chain carries TRBV9 and TRBJ2-1; 9 bases match TRBD2. J was trimmed by 7 bases and V by 4 bases; bases with no gene match: 12. The germline CDR1 and CDR2 sequences are SGDLS and YYNGEE. The CDR3 totals 16 residues. The CDR3 reads CASSSTTGTSQNEQFF. In nucleotides, the CDR3 is TGTGCCAGCAGCTCCACCACCGGGACTAGCCAAAATGAGCAGTTCTTC. The complete variable domain, with remaining parts taken from reference TRBV9 and TRBJ2-1, reads DSGVTQTPKHLITATGQRVTLRCSPRSGDLSVYWYQQSLDQGLQFLIQYYNGEERAKGNILERFSAQQFPDLHSELNLSSLELGDSALYFCASSSTTGTSQNEQFFGPGTRLTVL.

The chain couples TRBV10-3 to TRBJ2-3, with D hard to call. Germline CDR1 is ENHRY and CDR2 is SYGVKD. This CDR3 comprises 12 residues. The V and J ends lost 2 bases and 4 bases respectively, with 4 bases between them. The CDR3 loop is CAISEGADTQYF. The CDR3 bases are TGTGCCATCAGTGAGGGAGCAGATACGCAGTATTTT.

This rearrangement joins TRBV11-3 to TRBJ2-1, with 11 bases that match TRBD2. The CDR3 is 15 amino acids. V shed 5 bases, J shed 7 bases, and the junction held 7 bases outside the gene matches. CDR1 and CDR2 (germline): SGHNT, YENEEA. CDR3 residues: CASSQLAGARNEQFF. CDR3 coding DNA: TGTGCCAGCAGCCAACTAGCGGGAGCACGGAATGAGCAGTTCTTC.

The J gene is TRBJ2-1, the V gene TRBV9; D not certain. Germline CDR1 SGDLS, CDR2 YYNGEE. V was pared by 0 bases and J by 6 bases, with 13 bases between. CDR3 size: 15 residues. CDR3 residues: CASSVAVTIRNEQFF. CDR3 sequence (DNA): TGTGCCAGCAGCGTAGCCGTGACAATCCGCAATGAGCAGTTCTTC.

V is TRBV3-1 (or the pseudogene TRBV3-2) and J is TRBJ1-1; D is perhaps TRBD1 (5 bases). Trimming pared 1 base from V and 4 bases from J, leaving 16 bases between. There are 16 residues in the CDR3. Germline V gene lookup returns CDR1 LGHDT and CDR2 YNNKEL (reference sequence). The CDR3, as DNA: TGTGCCAGCAGCCAAGGCTGGTGGCAGGGCGGCACTGAAGCTTTCTTT. Amino acids: CASSQGWWQGGTEAFF.

This chain links TRBV7-2 with TRBJ1-1; D possibly corresponds to TRBD1 (6 bases). The V gene lost 3 bases and the J gene lost 0 bases, with 17 bases spanning the gap. The CDR3 totals 17 residues. Germline V CDR1 and CDR2: SGHTA, FQGNSA. For the CDR3, the DNA is TGTGCCAGCAGCTTTCCGCTGGGACACCTATTGAACACTGAAGCTTTCTTT. Its translation is CASSFPLGHLLNTEAFF.

The chain employs TRBV19 and TRBJ1-1; TRBD1 agrees at 8 bases. The V gene end was trimmed by 5 bases and the J gene end by 0 bases; junction bases not matched to a gene: 14. The CDR3 is 18 amino acids. Germline V CDR1 and CDR2: LNHDA, SQIVND (reference sequence). This CDR3 reads CASSQISPGTGLNTEAFF. DNA for the CDR3: TGTGCCAGTAGTCAGATTAGTCCCGGGACAGGTTTGAACACTGAAGCTTTCTTT. The variable domain in full, completed from reference TRBV19 and TRBJ1-1, reads DGGITQSPKYLFRKEGQNVTLSCEQNLNHDAMYWYRQDPGQGLRLIYYSQIVNDFQKGDIAEGYSVSREKKESFPLTVTSAQKNPTAFYLCASSQISPGTGLNTEAFFGQGTRLTVV.

V is TRBV7-2 and J is TRBJ1-1; perhaps TRBD1 as D (5 bases). The V gene lost 4 bases and the J gene lost 5 bases, with 11 bases spanning the gap. Germline V CDR1 and CDR2: SGHTA, FQGNSA. This CDR3 is 13 amino acids long. For the CDR3, the DNA is TGTGCCAGCAGCTATCAGGGAGGGACTGAAGCTTTCTTT. This codes for CASSYQGGTEAFF.

This clone has just one count. This chain connects TRBV4-1 to TRBJ1-5, with D possibly matching TRBD1 (6 bases). V was clipped by 1 base and J by 0 bases, with 7 bases between them. CDR3 length: 15 residues. Germline values: CDR1 MGHRA, CDR2 YSYEKL. CDR3 loop: CASSQGTDSNQPQHF. In DNA, the CDR3 is TGCGCCAGCAGCCAAGGGACAGATAGCAATCAGCCCCAGCATTTT.

This clone was seen a single time. The rearrangement links TRBV9 to TRBJ1-4; no reliable D call. CDR3 length: 15 residues. Germline assignment: CDR1 SGDLS and CDR2 YYNGEE. Trimming left V 0 bases short and J 4 bases short, with 10 bases between. The CDR3 here is CASSVDDNINEKLFF. CDR3 in DNA: TGTGCCAGCAGCGTAGATGACAATATTAATGAAAAACTGTTTTTT.

The chain combines TRBV4-1 with TRBJ1-2; D gene uncertain. V was clipped by 0 bases and J by 0 bases, with 14 bases between them. This CDR3 has 17 residues. Germline CDR1 reads MGHRA; CDR2 reads YSYEKL. CDR3 in DNA: TGCGCCAGCAGCCAAGATCAAGAGGGTTTCGCTAACTATGGCTACACCTTC. As protein: CASSQDQEGFANYGYTF.

This chain joins TRBV6-6 and TRBJ1-3; the match to TRBD1 covers 7 bases. V shed 8 bases, J shed 0 bases, and the junction held 4 bases outside the gene matches. In germline, CDR1 is MNHNY, CDR2 SVGAGI (reference sequence). There are 14 residues in the CDR3. The DNA for the CDR3 is TGTGCCAGCGGACAGGCGACCTCTGGAAACACCATATATTTT. Its translation: CASGQATSGNTIYF.

The chain combines TRBV7-9 with TRBJ2-2, with a possible D match to TRBD2 (5 bases). V gave up 5 bases and J gave up 3 bases, with 7 bases separating them. CDR1 is SEHNR and CDR2 is FQNEAQ in the germline V gene (reference sequence). The length of the CDR3 is 13 residues. CDR3 sequence (DNA): TGTGCCAGCAGCCTCGGGGACACCGGGGAGCTGTTTTTT. It is translated as CASSLGDTGELFF.

The gene calls are TRBV19 and TRBJ1-1; 12 positions agree with TRBD1. Trimming removed 7 bases from V and 11 bases from J; junction bases left unmatched: 14. The CDR3 has 15 residues. Germline V CDR1 and CDR2: LNHDA, SQIVND (reference sequence). CDR3 amino acids: CASKGGTGGDLLAFF. CDR3 sequence (DNA): TGTGCCAGTAAAGGAGGGACAGGGGGCGATCTCTTGGCTTTCTTT.

With respect to this clone: Other DNA sequences from this sample encode an identical CDR3 as well. This sequence joins TRBV29-1 and TRBJ1-1; D might be TRBD1 (5 bases). The CDR3 loop spans 13 amino acids. CDR1 SQVTM and CDR2 ANQGSEA come from the germline V gene. The V and J ends lost 1 base and 0 bases respectively, with 6 bases between them. CDR3 protein: CSVEGQLNTEAFF. CDR3 nucleotides: TGCAGCGTTGAAGGACAGTTGAACACTGAAGCTTTCTTT.

The sample holds a few counts of this clone. The chain combines TRBV4-2 with TRBJ2-7; 10 bases agree with TRBD2. The CDR3 is made up of 15 amino acids. Germline V gives CDR1 LGHNA, CDR2 YNFKEQ. The J segment lost 2 bases and the V segment lost 3 bases, leaving 4 bases of the junction unmatched. The CDR3 region has the DNA TGTGCCAGCAGCCACTGGACTAGCGGCCCCTACGAGCAGTACTTC. Amino acid sequence: CASSHWTSGPYEQYF.

The chain employs TRBV5-1 and TRBJ2-7; D is unclear. The length of the CDR3 is 15 residues. The V end was cut by 2 bases, the J end by 2 bases, with 14 bases between. The V gene's germline CDR1 is SGHRS and CDR2 YFSETQ. CDR3 sequence (DNA): TGCGCCAGCAGCTTTACCGAGGCCCGACCCTACGAGCAGTACTTC. Translated, it gives CASSFTEARPYEQYF.

This chain uses TRBV28 with TRBJ1-4; 10 bases are shared with TRBD1. Germline-derived CDR1 and CDR2 are MDHEN and SYDVKM. The CDR3 is 14 residues long. DNA for the CDR3: TGTGGCGTTCCAACGGGACAGGGGAGTGAAAAACTGTTTTTT. This gives the protein CGVPTGQGSEKLFF.

In DNA, the CDR3 is TGTGCCAGAAGCTCGCGCTCCGGGACAGGCCGACCGTCGGATGAAAAACTGTTTTTT. Encoded protein: CARSSRSGTGRPSDEKLFF. The gene calls are TRBV5-3 and TRBJ1-4; 8 nucleotides match TRBD1. TRBV5-3 qualifies as an ORF whose function is uncertain. Trimming cost V 3 bases and J 6 bases; bases outside gene matches: 19. The CDR3 sequence is 19 residues long.

The chain couples TRBV19 to TRBJ2-1; TRBD2 might be the D (6 bases). V lost 6 bases and J 6 bases, leaving 21 bases between the germline ends. The CDR3 is 16 amino acids. Germline V gene data show CDR1 as LNHDA and CDR2 as SQIVND (reference sequence). CDR3 coding DNA: TGTGCCAGTAGCATGAGACCCCGGGAGTTGGTCAATGAGCAGTTCTTC. Its translation is CASSMRPRELVNEQFF.

The rearrangement uses TRBV5-6 and TRBJ2-7, with a possible D match to TRBD2 (6 bases). V was pared by 1 base and J by 2 bases, with 7 bases between. The V gene's germline CDR1 is SGHDT and CDR2 YYEEEE. The CDR3 is 13 residues long. This CDR3 is CASSLRETYEQYF. The CDR3 coding sequence is TGTGCCAGCAGCTTGCGGGAGACCTACGAGCAGTACTTC.

The V gene is TRBV5-1, the J gene TRBJ2-7; D might be TRBD1 (5 bases). The CDR3 has 15 residues. V lost 0 bases and J lost 2, with 12 bases in between. The germline V gene has CDR1 SGHRS and CDR2 YFSETQ. CDR3 bases: TGCGCCAGCAGCTTGGGCGACAGTGCCGCCTACGAGCAGTACTTC. It translates to CASSLGDSAAYEQYF.